Described below is a single T cell receptor (beta chain) sequence and its context. Its antigen is still unknown. The sample belongs to a study of brain T cells in children with intractable seizures. Only cases whose brain tissue showed the highest T cell transcript signatures were sequenced. Patients received at least one anti-epileptic drug before surgery. Findings and limits, study-wide: Absence of clones before surgery may stem from lower sequencing depth.

Some clones are missing from TCRdb's copy, which holds only in-frame ones; the method was immunoSEQ multiplex PCR. The sample consists of about 41,000 clones, 80% to 95% of them appearing once. The CDR3 contains 13 residues. Trimming cost V 2 bases and J 5 bases, with 9 bases left between them. CDR1 is SEHNR, CDR2 FQNEAQ, per germline (reference sequence). Sequences were derived from peripheral blood, sampled at surgery. This TCR came from a girl aged 2-10 years with tuberous sclerosis and intractable seizures. The chain carries TRBV7-9 and TRBJ2-5; the D is unclear. CDR3 nucleotides: TGTGCCAGCAGCTTACCGGGTGGGGAGACCCAGTACTTC. Translation: CASSLPGGETQYF. The full variable domain, its missing parts supplied by reference TRBV7-9 and TRBJ2-5, is DTGVSQNPRHKITKRGQNVTFRCDPISEHNRLYWYRQTLGQGPEFLTYFQNEAQLEKSRLLSDRFSAERPKGSFSTLEIQRTEQGDSAMYLCASSLPGGETQYFGPGTRLLVL.